What follows are 22 T cell receptor beta chains derived from one specimen sequenced in a study of shared clonotypes between healthy human individuals. Here immunoSEQ multiplex PCR was the method, and the copy in TCRdb shows in-frame clones only, minus some. The sample holds about 1 million clones; 60% to 80% are singletons and the top ten take approximately 1.5%. What was sequenced was memory CD4+ T cells sorted from blood. Specified subset: CD45RA-negative fraction. The source is a young man in good health.

This clone has just one count. The chain links TRBV10-3 to TRBJ2-3, with a possible D match to TRBD2 (7 bases). The V and J ends lost 5 bases and 6 bases respectively, with 18 bases between them. CDR3 length: 15 residues. The germline V gene has CDR1 ENHRY and CDR2 SYGVKD. This chain's CDR3 is CAISMRGGLEDTQYF. CDR3 nucleotides: TGTGCCATCAGTATGAGGGGGGGGCTGGAGGATACGCAGTATTTT.

The chain carries TRBV2 and TRBJ1-1, with TRBD1 as a possible D gene (5 bases). The CDR3 extends over 14 amino acids. Looked up from germline, CDR1 is SNHLY and CDR2 is FYNNEI. Trimming removed 7 bases at V and 4 bases at J, with 16 bases between. The CDR3 DNA reads TGTGCCAGCATTCACCAGGGAAAGCTCACTGAAGCTTTCTTT. It specifies CASIHQGKLTEAFF. The entire variable domain, with the rest obtained from reference TRBV2 and TRBJ1-1, is as follows: EPEVTQTPSHQVTQMGQEVILRCVPISNHLYFYWYRQILGQKVEFLVSFYNNEISEKSEIFDDQFSVERPDGSNFTLKIRSTKLEDSAMYFCASIHQGKLTEAFFGQGTRLTVV.

The CDR3 region is CASSPPRGGAGNTIYF. Written as DNA, the CDR3 is TGCGCCAGCAGCCCACCCCGGGGGGGAGCTGGAAACACCATATATTTT. The genes are TRBV4-1 and TRBJ1-3, with D tentatively TRBD1 (5 bases). The CDR3 spans 16 residues. V was cut by 4 bases and J by 2 bases, with 15 bases left in between. The germline V gene encodes CDR1 MGHRA and CDR2 YSYEKL.

This clone was observed a single time. The rearrangement joins TRBV4-3 to TRBJ2-1; possibly TRBD2 for D (6 bases). The length of the CDR3 is 15 residues. Trimming cost V 1 base and J 8 bases, with 15 bases left between them. The V gene's germline CDR1 is LGHNA and CDR2 YSLEER. CDR3 residues: CASSQGNRGFDEQFF. CDR3 DNA sequence: TGCGCCAGCAGCCAAGGTAATCGGGGGTTTGATGAGCAGTTCTTC.

The chain couples TRBV11-2 to TRBJ2-3; 8 positions match TRBD2. V shed 5 bases and J 1 base; nucleotides not matched to a gene: 5. The CDR3 runs to 15 residues. Germline lookup yields CDR1 SGHAT and CDR2 FQNNGV. The CDR3 protein is CASSRTSRGTDTQYF. The CDR3 DNA reads TGTGCCAGCAGCCGGACTAGCCGGGGCACAGATACGCAGTATTTT.

The genes are TRBV30 and TRBJ1-5; D might be TRBD1 (6 bases). Germline V gives CDR1 GTSNPN, CDR2 SVGIG (reference sequence). There are 15 residues in the CDR3. V was shortened by 2 bases and J by 2 bases, with 13 bases between the two germline ends. As DNA, the CDR3 is TGTGCCTGGAGTAGGGGGGCAGGGGGCAATCAGCCCCAGCATTTT. Translated, it gives CAWSRGAGGNQPQHF.

This chain uses TRBV5-1 with TRBJ2-7; 9 nucleotides agree with TRBD2. V was pared by 5 bases and J by 0 bases, with 9 bases of the junction left unmatched. This CDR3 has 16 residues. The germline gives CDR1 SGHRS, CDR2 YFSETQ. The CDR3 DNA follows: TGCGCCAGCAGTCCCGATAGCGGGAGTAGCTCCTACGAGCAGTACTTC. Translation: CASSPDSGSSSYEQYF.

The gene calls are TRBV6-4 and TRBJ2-3, with 10 bases aligning to TRBD2. Unmatched junction bases numbered 7, after V lost 8 bases and J lost 5 bases. The germline V gene has CDR1 MRHNA and CDR2 SNTAGT. There are 14 residues in the CDR3. CDR3 residues: CASSSGRARDTQYF. CDR3 DNA: TGTGCCAGCTCCAGCGGGAGGGCCAGAGATACGCAGTATTTT.

The chain employs TRBV7-2 and TRBJ2-4; 9 nucleotides match TRBD1. The germline gives CDR1 SGHTA, CDR2 FQGNSA. The ends lost 5 bases at V and 10 bases at J; junction bases unmatched: 9. The CDR3 length is 14 residues. As DNA, the CDR3 is TGTGCCAGCAGCCCTAGGACAGGGGAGCGGATTCAGTACTTC. Translation gives CASSPRTGERIQYF.

The chain carries TRBV5-1 and TRBJ2-7; D not resolved. CDR3 size: 13 residues. Germline V CDR1 and CDR2: SGHRS, YFSETQ. Trimming left V 2 bases short and J 0 bases short, with 6 bases between. The CDR3 loop is CASSLKGSYEQYF. The CDR3 nucleotides read TGCGCCAGCAGCTTAAAGGGCTCCTACGAGCAGTACTTC.

Ten or more counts support this clone. CDR3 protein: CATTRGRDTGELFF. The CDR3 bases are TGTGCCACAACGAGGGGGAGGGACACCGGGGAGCTGTTTTTT. This sequence joins TRBV19 and TRBJ2-2; TRBD2 might be the D (7 bases). Trimming removed 10 bases at V and 3 bases at J, with 15 bases between. Germline V CDR1 and CDR2: LNHDA, SQIVND (reference sequence). This CDR3 comprises 14 residues.

This sequence joins TRBV29-1 and TRBJ1-5, with TRBD1 matching 7 bases. Per germline, CDR1 SQVTM and CDR2 ANQGSEA. The CDR3 loop spans 13 amino acids. J lost 3 bases, V lost 4 bases, and 3 bases had no gene match. The CDR3 sequence: CSVGGGPNQPQHF. CDR3 coding DNA: TGCAGCGTTGGAGGGGGCCCCAATCAGCCCCAGCATTTT.

CDR3 bases: TGTGCCAGCAGTTCAAGCGGGAGAGGGCAGTTCTTC. This encodes CASSSSGRGQFF. The gene calls are TRBV2 and TRBJ2-1, with TRBD2 matching 8 bases. V trimming: 5 bases; J trimming: 12 bases; junction bases outside the gene matches: 6. This CDR3 contains 12 residues. Germline CDR1 SNHLY, CDR2 FYNNEI.

This clone is a singleton in its sample. The chain employs TRBV6-6 and TRBJ2-2; no clear D gene. The ends were cut back, 6 bases at V and 5 bases at J, with 16 bases in the middle. The CDR3 totals 15 residues. CDR1 and CDR2 (germline): MNHNY, SVGAGI (reference sequence). The CDR3 region has the DNA TGTGCCAGCAGCCCTACCGAGAGTGGGACCGGGGAGCTGTTTTTT. It is translated as CASSPTESGTGELFF.

The genes are TRBV5-1 and TRBJ1-1, with D perhaps matching TRBD1 (5 bases). CDR1 and CDR2 (germline): SGHRS, YFSETQ. V lost 0 bases and J 4 bases, leaving 13 bases between the germline ends. The CDR3 sequence is 15 residues long. The DNA for the CDR3 is TGCGCCAGCAGCTTGGTTCAGGGACGGGGCACTGAAGCTTTCTTT. This sequence encodes CASSLVQGRGTEAFF.

Comments on this clone: Other DNA sequences of this sample code for an identical CDR3. The chain combines TRBV6-6 with TRBJ1-2; D is unclear. Per the germline V gene, CDR1 is MNHNY and CDR2 is SVGAGI (reference sequence). CDR3 length: 13 residues. Trimming removed 5 bases from V and 2 bases from J, with 9 bases in between. CDR3 protein: CASSPDGNYGYTF. CDR3 in DNA: TGTGCCAGCAGTCCCGACGGGAACTATGGCTACACCTTC.

This chain uses TRBV2 with TRBJ2-2; D might be TRBD2 (5 bases). The CDR3 sequence is 16 residues long. Trimming stripped 6 bases from V and 8 bases from J, with 22 bases between. Germline V gene lookup returns CDR1 SNHLY and CDR2 FYNNEI. The CDR3 here is CASSLPGTGGPGELFF. The DNA of the CDR3 is TGTGCCAGCAGCCTACCGGGCACCGGAGGCCCGGGGGAGCTGTTTTTT.

This clone was detected only a few times. The rearrangement links TRBV7-2 to TRBJ1-2; D gene ambiguous. Looked up from germline, CDR1 is SGHTA and CDR2 is FQGNSA. CDR3 length: 13 residues. V dropped 2 bases and J dropped 7 bases, with 11 bases sitting between them. DNA of the CDR3: TGTGCCAGCAGCTTAATGGGCCGTTCTGGCTACACCTTC. This gives the protein CASSLMGRSGYTF.

This chain uses TRBV4-1 with TRBJ2-5; D call uncertain. CDR3 length: 15 residues. The germline V and J ends were trimmed by 0 bases and 5 bases, with 13 bases remaining between them. Germline CDR1 is MGHRA and CDR2 is YSYEKL. CDR3 residues: CASSQDGADGETQYF. In DNA form, the CDR3 reads TGCGCCAGCAGCCAAGATGGAGCAGACGGGGAGACCCAGTACTTC.

About this clone itself: Since a much larger clone is just one base distant, this may be a read error. Other nucleotide sequences in the sample specify the same CDR3. The chain combines TRBV5-1 with TRBJ1-6, with D perhaps TRBD1 (6 bases). Between the trimmed V and J ends, which lost 4 bases and 3 bases, there was a span of 8 bases. Germline CDR1 is SGHRS and CDR2 is YFSETQ. The CDR3 is 14 residues long. CDR3 DNA: TGCGCCAGCAGCCCGGACAGCTATAATTCACCCCTCCACTTT. It is translated as CASSPDSYNSPLHF. The full variable domain, in which reference TRBV5-1 and TRBJ1-6 provide the parts outside the CDR3, is KAGVTQTPRYLIKTRGQQVTLSCSPISGHRSVSWYQQTPGQGLQFLFEYFSETQRNKGNFPGRFSGRQFSNSRSEMNVSTLELGDSALYLCASSPDSYNSPLHFGNGTRLTVT.

The chain joins TRBV7-2 to TRBJ2-5; D may be TRBD2 (5 bases). With 7 bases removed from V and 1 base from J, the gap between germline ends came to 19 bases. The germline V gene encodes CDR1 SGHTA and CDR2 FQGNSA. The CDR3 totals 16 residues. CDR3 nucleotides: TGTGCCAGCACCCCAGCGGCCACCGGGGTCCAAGAGACCCAGTACTTC. Residues: CASTPAATGVQETQYF.

This chain joins TRBV5-1 and TRBJ1-4; 8 nucleotides agree with TRBD1. Per germline, CDR1 SGHRS and CDR2 YFSETQ. V lost 0 bases and J lost 5; bases outside the gene matches: 12. The CDR3 is 18 residues long. CDR3 DNA sequence: TGCGCCAGCAGCTTGGACGACAGGGGAAGGGAGCCGAATGAAAAACTGTTTTTT. It yields the protein CASSLDDRGREPNEKLFF.